Listed below are T cell receptor beta chains from one sample, sequenced in a study of cytomegalovirus exposure and HLA in healthy donors. Assay used: immunoSEQ multiplex PCR; TCRdb lists only in-frame clones, some missing. The repertoire holds about 200,000 clones, with about 82% as singletons. Sample: PBMCs. These receptors came from a man under 40 in good health and CMV-seronegative. CDR3s include the opening cysteine and the closing phenylalanine or tryptophan. D genes are given only for firm matches. Clone size, where shown, is once, few, many, or a class for clones that have expanded.

>TRBV2|.|TRBJ2-7|.
CASSVPRYRDVTGYEQYF
TGTGCCAGCAGCGTACCCCGCTACAGGGACGTTACGGGTTACGAGCAGTACTTC
>TRBV6-1|.|TRBJ2-6|.
CASSSRSGANVLTF
TGTGCCAGCAGTTCTCGCTCTGGGGCCAACGTCCTGACTTTC
>TRBV7-9|few|TRBJ1-2|TRBD1
CASSLASTGGGGYTF
TGTGCCAGCAGCTTAGCCTCTACAGGGGGTGGAGGCTACACCTTC
>TRBV7-9|.|TRBJ1-1|.
CASSGRGSGTEAFF
TGTGCCAGCAGCGGCCGCGGGTCGGGCACTGAAGCTTTCTTT
>TRBV7-8|.|TRBJ1-1|.
CASSFLDTYNTEAFF
TGTGCCAGCAGCTTTCTTGACACTTACAACACTGAAGCTTTCTTT
>TRBV28|.|TRBJ1-2|TRBD1
CASSFRGQGTGYTF
TGTGCCAGCAGTTTTAGGGGACAGGGAACAGGCTACACCTTC
>TRBV2|.|TRBJ2-4|.
CASSEWGDAKNIQYF
TGTGCCAGCAGTGAATGGGGCGATGCCAAAAACATTCAGTACTTC
>TRBV4-2|.|TRBJ2-7|.
CASSPGPLAVGSYEQYF
TGTGCCAGCAGCCCGGGTCCTCTGGCGGTAGGCTCCTACGAGCAGTACTTC
>TRBV6-5|few|TRBJ1-2|.
CASSYYDSVNYGYTF
TGTGCCAGCAGTTACTACGATTCGGTCAACTATGGCTACACCTTC
>TRBV28|.|TRBJ1-2|.
CASSLTGYGYTF
TGTGCCAGCAGTCTTACTGGCTATGGCTACACCTTC
>TRBV4-2|.|TRBJ2-5|TRBD2
CASSQRGGGETQYF
TGTGCCAGCAGCCAACGGGGGGGCGGTGAGACCCAGTACTTC
>TRBV7-3|.|TRBJ2-1|TRBD2
CASSRVSGEYNEQFF
TGTGCCAGCAGCAGAGTCAGCGGGGAGTACAATGAGCAGTTCTTC
>TRBV6-1|.|TRBJ2-7|.
CASSEGTGGTYEQYF
TGTGCCAGCAGTGAAGGAACAGGCGGAACCTACGAGCAGTACTTC
>TRBV5-8|.|TRBJ2-4|.
CASRLRGVAKNIQYF
TGTGCCAGCAGATTGCGGGGAGTTGCCAAAAACATTCAGTACTTC
>TRBV4-3|.|TRBJ2-7|TRBD2
CASSQAVGTSGGQSYEQYF
TGCGCCAGCAGCCAGGCGGTCGGGACTAGCGGGGGGCAATCCTACGAGCAGTACTTC
>TRBV29-1|.|TRBJ2-1|.
CSGFSLNEQFF
TGCAGCGGATTTAGCCTTAATGAGCAGTTCTTC
>TRBV10-2|.|TRBJ2-3|TRBD1
CASSEETGVSDTQYF
TGCGCCAGCAGTGAGGAGACAGGGGTCTCAGATACGCAGTATTTT
>TRBV5-1|.|TRBJ1-1|.
CASSLEAAQNTEAFF
TGCGCCAGCAGCTTGGAGGCGGCGCAGAACACTGAAGCTTTCTTT
>TRBV7-3|.|TRBJ1-1|TRBD1
CASGQGNTEAFF
TGTGCCAGCGGACAGGGGAACACTGAAGCTTTCTTT
>TRBV9|.|TRBJ1-3|.
CASSVGGGGGNTIYF
TGTGCCAGCAGCGTAGGAGGCGGGGGAGGAAACACCATATATTTT
>TRBV27|.|TRBJ2-2|.
CASSLVRWRGNTGELFF
TGTGCCAGCAGTTTAGTTAGGTGGCGGGGGAACACCGGGGAGCTGTTTTTT
>TRBV2|few|TRBJ1-4|.
CASFRGSSEKLFF
TGTGCCAGCTTTCGGGGGAGTTCTGAAAAACTGTTTTTT
>TRBV28|.|TRBJ2-7|TRBD2
CASNSGRVGSYEQYF
TGTGCCAGCAACAGTGGGAGGGTCGGGTCCTACGAGCAGTACTTC
>TRBV5-1|.|TRBJ2-1|.
CASRPSVNNEQFF
TGCGCCAGCAGACCCAGCGTGAACAATGAGCAGTTCTTC
>TRBV28|once|TRBJ2-2|TRBD1
CASSFPPPGQGSAGELFF
TGTGCCAGCAGTTTTCCGCCTCCGGGACAGGGTTCGGCCGGGGAGCTGTTTTTT
>TRBV5-1|.|TRBJ2-5|TRBD1
CASSYRDRGRETQYF
TGCGCCAGCAGCTACCGGGACAGGGGGCGAGAGACCCAGTACTTC
>TRBV18|once|TRBJ2-7|.
CASSPLMGPKLKYEQYF
TGTGCCAGCTCACCCCTCATGGGGCCAAAATTGAAATACGAGCAGTACTTC
>TRBV6-1|.|TRBJ1-3|.
CASSEMGRSGNTIYF
TGTGCCAGCAGTGAAATGGGGCGCTCTGGAAACACCATATATTTT
>TRBV7-2|.|TRBJ2-7|TRBD1
CASSFQGAGYEQYF
TGTGCCAGCAGCTTCCAGGGGGCCGGCTACGAGCAGTACTTC
>TRBV7-2|few|TRBJ2-3|TRBD2
CASSFRAGGYTDTQYF
TGTGCCAGCAGCTTTCGAGCGGGGGGGTATACAGATACGCAGTATTTT
>TRBV2|.|TRBJ2-2|TRBD1
CARGQGIGELFF
TGTGCCAGAGGACAGGGCATCGGGGAGCTGTTTTTT
>TRBV28|.|TRBJ1-2|TRBD1
CASLPDRGQRDYGYTF
TGTGCCAGCCTCCCGGACAGGGGGCAACGTGACTATGGCTACACCTTC
>TRBV7-9|.|TRBJ2-3|.
CASSETSTDTQYF
TGTGCCAGCAGCGAAACTAGCACAGATACGCAGTATTTT
>TRBV13|few|TRBJ2-7|TRBD2
CASSTGLAGGRGNEQYF
TGTGCCAGCAGCACGGGACTAGCGGGTGGTCGGGGGAACGAGCAGTACTTC
>TRBV6-4|.|TRBJ2-3|TRBD2
CASSDRLAGGTDTQYF
TGTGCCAGCAGTGACCGTCTAGCGGGGGGTACAGATACGCAGTATTTT
>TRBV5-6|.|TRBJ1-6|TRBD1
CASSLRPGQGYSPLHF
TGTGCCAGCAGCTTAAGACCGGGACAGGGTTATTCACCCCTCCACTTT
>TRBV28|.|TRBJ2-4|.
CASRGGGGANIQYF
TGTGCCAGCAGGGGGGGTGGAGGGGCGAACATTCAGTACTTC
>TRBV28|.|TRBJ1-5|.
CASNGAASNQPQHF
TGTGCCAGCAATGGGGCGGCTAGCAATCAGCCCCAGCATTTT
>TRBV21-1|few|TRBJ1-5|.
CATGQPQHF
TGTGCCACCGGTCAGCCCCAGCATTTT